This T cell receptor beta chain comes out of a study of T cell responses to AZD1222 COVID-19 vaccine. For the study at large: Pooled in the analysis were second doses at about 4 or about 12 weeks.

TCRdb keeps only in-frame clones here, not all; method: immunoSEQ multiplex PCR. The data show about 85,000 clones, with roughly 90% seen just once and less than 6% held by the top ten. The origin of this receptor is an adult in good health. The material was peripheral blood, obtained on day 0 of AZD1222 vaccination.

CDR3 DNA: TGTGCCAGCAGCCACGGGGCGGGGGGCGAGCAGTACTTC. It codes for CASSHGAGGEQYF. The V and J genes are TRBV3-1 (or the pseudogene TRBV3-2) and TRBJ2-7; 8 bases are a match to TRBD2. Trimming at V came to 3 bases and at J to 6 bases, leaving 4 bases not matched to a gene. Germline V gene sequence: CDR1 LGHDT, CDR2 YNNKEL (reference sequence). This CDR3 spans 13 amino acids.